This T cell receptor beta chain is from a study of T cell repertoires in cytomegalovirus infection. The overall study: Matching HLA type and CMV infection were both indicated by public TCR beta signatures.

This CDR3 region has 13 residues. The germline V and J ends were trimmed by 5 bases and 7 bases, with 12 bases remaining between them. Germline V gene lookup returns CDR1 SGHVT and CDR2 SQSDAQ. TCRdb re-called the reads with MiXCR, one entry per CDR3 protein. This sample yields approximately 400,000 distinct CDR3 sequences, of which about 33% are seen a single time; about 13% belongs to the top ten. The sample taken for sequencing was PBMCs. The receptor was derived from a human donor in good health (CMV status not recorded). Some clones in this sample may be carry-over from other donors' samples. The V call is TRBV7-4, the J call TRBJ2-1; D might be TRBD2 (6 bases). The CDR3 DNA sequence: TGTGCCAGCAGCCCCACGGGACTTAATGAGCAGTTCTTC. Protein product: CASSPTGLNEQFF.